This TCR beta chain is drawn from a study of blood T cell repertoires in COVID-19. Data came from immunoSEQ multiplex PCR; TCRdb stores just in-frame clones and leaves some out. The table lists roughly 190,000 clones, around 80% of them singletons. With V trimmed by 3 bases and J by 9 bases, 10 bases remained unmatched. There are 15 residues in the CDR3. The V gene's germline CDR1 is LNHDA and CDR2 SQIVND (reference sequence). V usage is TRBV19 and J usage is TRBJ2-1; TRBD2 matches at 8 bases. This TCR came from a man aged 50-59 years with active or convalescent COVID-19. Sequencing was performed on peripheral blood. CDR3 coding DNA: TGTGCCAGTAGTATCGCGAGGCCCGGGGGGGGTGAGCAGTTCTTC. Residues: CASSIARPGGGEQFF.